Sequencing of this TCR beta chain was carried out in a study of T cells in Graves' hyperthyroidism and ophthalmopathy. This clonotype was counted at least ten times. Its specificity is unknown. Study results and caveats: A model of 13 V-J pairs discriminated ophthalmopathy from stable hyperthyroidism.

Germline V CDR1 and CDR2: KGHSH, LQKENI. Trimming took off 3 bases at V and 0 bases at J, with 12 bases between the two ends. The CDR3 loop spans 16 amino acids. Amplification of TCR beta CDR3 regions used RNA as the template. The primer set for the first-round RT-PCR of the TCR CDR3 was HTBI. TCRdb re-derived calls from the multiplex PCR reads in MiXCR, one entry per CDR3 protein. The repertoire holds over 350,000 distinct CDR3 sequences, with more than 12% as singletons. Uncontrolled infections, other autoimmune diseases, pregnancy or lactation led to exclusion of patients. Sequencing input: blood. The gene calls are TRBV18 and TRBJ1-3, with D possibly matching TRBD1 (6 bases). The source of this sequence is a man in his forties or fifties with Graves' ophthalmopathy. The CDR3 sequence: CASSPAWGASGNTIYF. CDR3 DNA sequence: TGTGCCAGCTCACCGGCGTGGGGGGCCTCTGGAAACACCATATATTTT.